The 28 T cell receptor beta chains below all came from one sample that was sequenced in a study of blood T cell repertoires in COVID-19. Sequencing was performed with immunoSEQ multiplex PCR; in TCRdb, only in-frame clones are kept and a portion is missing. The data hold roughly 200,000 clones, with around 84% observed a single time. The sequenced sample consisted of peripheral blood. The receptor set was obtained from a man between 60 and 70 years old with acute or convalescent COVID-19.

V gene TRBV19 combines with J gene TRBJ2-1, with 9 bases identical to TRBD1. The ends lost 9 bases at V and 2 bases at J; junction bases unmatched: 11. The CDR3 is made up of 16 amino acids. Germline V gene lookup returns CDR1 LNHDA and CDR2 SQIVND (reference sequence). The CDR3 coding sequence is TGTGCCAGCCGCTCACCCGGACAGGGGACCTACAATGAGCAGTTCTTC. Translating gives CASRSPGQGTYNEQFF.

As to this clone: The sample holds other DNA sequences that translate to the same CDR3. The chain couples TRBV7-2 to TRBJ1-3; tentative D call: TRBD1 (5 bases). The CDR3 has 13 amino acids. With 5 bases removed from V and 1 base from J, the gap between germline ends came to 6 bases. Germline CDR1 SGHTA, CDR2 FQGNSA. CDR3 loop: CASSGASGNTIYF. The CDR3 nucleotides read TGTGCCAGCAGCGGGGCATCTGGAAACACCATATATTTT.

The chain combines TRBV6-5 with TRBJ2-5, with 10 bases identical to TRBD2. Looked up from germline, CDR1 is MNHEY and CDR2 is SVGAGI. The CDR3 is made up of 15 amino acids. The V and J ends lost 6 bases and 4 bases, in that order; junction bases with no gene match: 8. Written as DNA, the CDR3 is TGTGCCAGCAGCCTAGCGGGGGCTAGGGGAGAGACCCAGTACTTC. It codes for CASSLAGARGETQYF.

The V and J genes are TRBV7-3 and TRBJ1-2; D gene unclear. The CDR3 totals 15 residues. CDR1 is SGHTA and CDR2 is FQGTGA in the germline V gene. V gave up 0 bases and J gave up 4 bases, with 12 bases separating them. The DNA for the CDR3 is TGTGCCAGCAGCTTAACGGTCGGAGGGAGCTATGGCTACACCTTC. It translates to CASSLTVGGSYGYTF.

The table lists this clone with a few counts. The V and J genes are TRBV10-3 and TRBJ1-3; D remains ambiguous. The CDR3 contains 13 residues. Germline V gene data show CDR1 as ENHRY and CDR2 as SYGVKD. Trimming removed 9 bases at V and 0 bases at J, with 9 bases between. The CDR3 is CAIEEDSGNTIYF. DNA for the CDR3: TGTGCCATTGAGGAAGACTCTGGAAACACCATATATTTT.

The rearrangement links TRBV7-7 to TRBJ2-1, with TRBD1 as a possible D gene (6 bases). The germline V gene has CDR1 SSHAT and CDR2 FNYEAQ (reference sequence). This CDR3 comprises 14 residues. V gave up 3 bases and J gave up 5 bases, with 11 bases separating them. CDR3 sequence reads: CASSFGTLNNEQFF. CDR3 DNA sequence: TGTGCCAGCAGCTTTGGGACACTTAACAATGAGCAGTTCTTC.

The chain combines TRBV5-1 with TRBJ2-7; D perhaps matches TRBD1 (6 bases). The germline CDR1 and CDR2 sequences are SGHRS and YFSETQ. The CDR3 spans 14 residues. Trimming stripped 4 bases from V and 0 bases from J, with 11 bases between. CDR3 protein: CASSLQGTSYEQYF. CDR3 coding DNA: TGCGCCAGCAGCCTCCAGGGGACCTCCTACGAGCAGTACTTC.

This clone came up a few times. The chain couples TRBV29-1 to TRBJ2-3, with 7 bases lining up with TRBD1. This CDR3 has 13 amino acids. Germline V gene data show CDR1 as SQVTM and CDR2 as ANQGSEA. V shed 5 bases, J shed 3 bases, and the junction held 5 bases outside the gene matches. The CDR3, as DNA: TGCAGCGTTAAGGGACAGAGAACAGATACGCAGTATTTT. Its protein is CSVKGQRTDTQYF.

The rearrangement uses TRBV13 and TRBJ2-1; 8 bases agree with TRBD1. The CDR3 runs 15 residues. CDR1 is PRHDT and CDR2 is FYEKMQ in the germline V gene (reference sequence). V lost 5 bases, J lost 9 bases, and 12 bases stayed unmatched. In nucleotides, the CDR3 is TGTGCCAGCAGCCCGTCCGGCAGGGGGCGGGGTGAGCAGTTCTTC. This encodes CASSPSGRGRGEQFF.

The chain has TRBV5-1 and TRBJ2-1, with 16 positions matching TRBD2. The CDR3 runs to 18 residues. With V trimmed by 4 bases and J by 1 base, 5 bases remained unmatched. Looked up from germline, CDR1 is SGHRS and CDR2 is YFSETQ. CDR3 DNA sequence: TGCGCCAGCAGCCCGGGACTAGCGGGGGGGCCTTCCTACAATGAGCAGTTCTTC. Translation gives CASSPGLAGGPSYNEQFF.

The V call is TRBV11-1, the J call TRBJ1-2, with 8 bases fitting TRBD1. V shed 5 bases and J 4 bases; nucleotides not matched to a gene: 3. Germline V CDR1 and CDR2: SGHAT, FQDESV (reference sequence). The CDR3 contains 13 residues. CDR3 coding DNA: TGTGCCAGCAGCCTACAGGGGGGCTATGGCTACACCTTC. Translated: CASSLQGGYGYTF.

This sequence joins TRBV9 and TRBJ1-6; TRBD1 matches 10 bases. The CDR3 length is 17 residues. V lost 3 bases to trimming and J lost 5 bases; unmatched junction nucleotides: 8. Germline lookup yields CDR1 SGDLS and CDR2 YYNGEE. The CDR3 reads CASSGGTGATNNSPLHF. In nucleotides, the CDR3 is TGTGCCAGCAGCGGTGGGACAGGGGCGACCAATAATTCACCCCTCCACTTT.

The rearrangement joins TRBV3-1 (or the pseudogene TRBV3-2) to TRBJ1-2; D gene ambiguous. The germline gives CDR1 LGHDT, CDR2 YNNKEL (reference sequence). The CDR3 is 13 amino acids. V was shortened by 0 bases and J by 4 bases, with 6 bases between the two germline ends. The CDR3 here is CASSQDTSYGYTF. The CDR3 nucleotides read TGTGCCAGCAGCCAAGACACGAGCTATGGCTACACCTTC.

This chain joins TRBV28 and TRBJ2-5; 10 nucleotides match TRBD1. The CDR3 covers 16 residues. Germline V lookup: CDR1 MDHEN, CDR2 SYDVKM. The J segment lost 4 bases and the V segment lost 4 bases, leaving 9 bases of the junction unmatched. Here the CDR3 DNA reads TGTGCCAGCAGTTCCCGGGACAGGGGCGGGGGAGAGACCCAGTACTTC. This translates into CASSSRDRGGGETQYF.

The genes are TRBV7-9 and TRBJ2-7, with 7 bases fitting TRBD1. This CDR3 spans 15 amino acids. Per germline, CDR1 SEHNR and CDR2 FQNEAQ (reference sequence). Trimming removed 4 bases from V and 2 bases from J; junction bases left unmatched: 8. This CDR3 is CASSYPDRAPYEQYF. The CDR3 nucleotides read TGTGCCAGCAGCTACCCCGACAGGGCCCCCTACGAGCAGTACTTC.

This clone was seen once. The chain couples TRBV3-1 (or the pseudogene TRBV3-2) to TRBJ2-5; 9 nucleotides line up with TRBD2. CDR1 and CDR2 from the germline V gene are LGHDT and YNNKEL (reference sequence). V was clipped by 4 bases and J by 1 base; unmatched bases: 7. The CDR3 loop spans 16 amino acids. The CDR3 sequence is CASSPSASGVQETQYF. CDR3 DNA sequence: TGTGCCAGCAGCCCCTCTGCTAGCGGGGTCCAAGAGACCCAGTACTTC.

The chain carries TRBV19 and TRBJ1-2, with D possibly TRBD1 on 5 matching bases. V shed 5 bases and J shed 2 bases, with 15 bases lying between them. This CDR3 is built from 15 residues. The germline gives CDR1 LNHDA, CDR2 SQIVND (reference sequence). CDR3 coding DNA: TGTGCCAGTAGTCCAATGGGGCAGGCCAACTATGGCTACACCTTC. Translating gives CASSPMGQANYGYTF.

This chain joins TRBV7-2 and TRBJ2-3; TRBD2 matches at 9 bases. V lost 1 base to trimming and J lost 2 bases; unmatched junction nucleotides: 10. This CDR3 is 18 amino acids long. Germline-derived CDR1 and CDR2 are SGHTA and FQGNSA. CDR3 sequence (DNA): TGTGCCAGCAGCTTAGTGGCAAGCGGGGGGTTTTCCACAGATACGCAGTATTTT. It encodes CASSLVASGGFSTDTQYF.

This clone was found a few times. V usage is TRBV7-2 and J usage is TRBJ2-2; 9 bases map to TRBD1. The CDR3 runs 15 residues. Germline V gives CDR1 SGHTA, CDR2 FQGNSA. The J segment lost 12 bases and the V segment lost 8 bases, leaving 16 bases of the junction unmatched. In DNA, the CDR3 is TGTGCCAGCGCCCTAGGGGACAGGGATGGAGGGAAGCTGTTTTTT. Translated: CASALGDRDGGKLFF.

The V gene is TRBV6-2 or TRBV6-3, the J gene TRBJ1-5; D ambiguous. Trimming cost V 0 bases and J 7 bases, with 10 bases left between them. Germline CDR1 reads MNHEY; CDR2 reads SVGEGT. This CDR3 has 14 residues. CDR3 nucleotides: TGTGCCAGCAGTTACTCTATAACAAGACAGCCCCAGCATTTT. Residues: CASSYSITRQPQHF.

This clone was recorded many times. The chain couples TRBV25-1 to TRBJ1-6; D is undetermined. CDR1 is MGHDK, CDR2 SYGVNS, per germline. There are 15 residues in the CDR3. Trimming removed 4 bases from V and 9 bases from J, with 16 bases in between. The CDR3: CASSGRELSSSPLHF. DNA of the CDR3: TGTGCCAGCAGTGGCCGGGAATTAAGTAGTTCACCCCTCCACTTT.

V is TRBV30 and J is TRBJ1-1; D is possibly TRBD1 (5 bases). From germline, CDR1 is GTSNPN and CDR2 SVGIG (reference sequence). Trimming removed 2 bases from V and 8 bases from J, with 6 bases in between. This CDR3 has 10 amino acids. DNA of the CDR3: TGTGCCTGGAGTAGGGGAGAAGCTTTCTTT. Protein product: CAWSRGEAFF.

This chain uses TRBV7-9 with TRBJ1-3; 9 bases agree with TRBD1. The CDR3 consists of 16 residues. Germline V gives CDR1 SEHNR, CDR2 FQNEAQ (reference sequence). With 7 bases clipped from V and 3 bases from J, the junction kept 10 bases outside the gene matches. The CDR3 DNA is TGTGCCAGCACCAAAGGCGGGACAGGGAGTGGAAACACCATATATTTT. Translating gives CASTKGGTGSGNTIYF.

This CDR3 is CASSGYRGGNQPQHF. As DNA, the CDR3 is TGCGCCAGCAGTGGGTACAGGGGTGGCAATCAGCCCCAGCATTTT. V usage is TRBV10-2 and J usage is TRBJ1-5; TRBD1 matches 7 bases. CDR3 length equals 15 residues. The ends lost 4 bases at V and 2 bases at J; junction bases unmatched: 5. In germline, CDR1 is WSHSY, CDR2 SAAADI.

The rearrangement uses TRBV2 and TRBJ2-1; the D is unclear. The CDR3 contains 16 residues. V was pared by 1 base and J by 0 bases, with 10 bases between. The V gene's germline CDR1 is SNHLY and CDR2 FYNNEI. Here the CDR3 reads CASSEDKWSSYNEQFF. For the CDR3, the DNA is TGTGCCAGCAGTGAAGACAAGTGGAGCTCCTACAATGAGCAGTTCTTC.

This clone was observed a single time. V usage is TRBV7-3 and J usage is TRBJ2-7, with D uncertain. V was cut by 5 bases and J by 0 bases, with 14 bases left in between. The germline gives CDR1 SGHTA, CDR2 FQGTGA. The CDR3 contains 15 residues. The DNA for the CDR3 is TGTGCCAGCAGCCCATACGGAGACTCCTCCTACGAGCAGTACTTC. It translates to CASSPYGDSSYEQYF.

V usage is TRBV15 and J usage is TRBJ2-5, with D possibly matching TRBD2 (6 bases). Trimming removed 7 bases at V and 6 bases at J, with 12 bases between. This CDR3 is 12 amino acids long. From germline, CDR1 is LNHNV and CDR2 YYDKDF (reference sequence). CDR3 amino acids: CATKRRGQTQYF. In DNA, the CDR3 is TGTGCCACCAAAAGGCGGGGCCAGACCCAGTACTTC. Looking up the rest from reference TRBV15 and TRBJ2-5 gives the full variable domain: DAMVIQNPRYQVTQFGKPVTLSCSQTLNHNVMYWYQQKSSQAPKLLFHYYDKDFNNEADTPDNFQSRRPNTSFCFLDIRSPGLGDTAMYLCATKRRGQTQYFGPGTRLLVL.

The genes are TRBV5-5 and TRBJ2-2, with TRBD2 identical over 11 bases. Germline V gives CDR1 SGHKS, CDR2 YYEKEE (reference sequence). The CDR3 totals 14 residues. V lost 4 bases to trimming and J lost 6 bases; unmatched junction nucleotides: 2. The CDR3 nucleotides read TGTGCCAGCAGCGGTAGCGGGGGGGCCGGGGAGCTGTTTTTT. It translates to CASSGSGGAGELFF.